A single T cell receptor (beta chain) is shown here with its context. The data are from a study of T cell responses to AZD1222 COVID-19 vaccine. Assay: immunoSEQ multiplex PCR; the TCRdb copy retains only in-frame clones and omits some. The table includes 120,000 or so clones, 91% detected once. The CDR3 length is 14 residues. V was clipped by 0 bases and J by 3 bases, with 9 bases between them. Germline V CDR1 and CDR2: SGHRS, YFSETQ. V usage is TRBV5-1 and J usage is TRBJ2-5, with D possibly being TRBD1 (5 bases). The sequence derives from an adult in good health. This material consisted of peripheral blood, taken on day 0 of AZD1222 vaccination. CDR3 coding DNA: TGCGCCAGCAGCTTGGACCCAGGGAAAGAGACCCAGTACTTC. Its protein is CASSLDPGKETQYF.